This T cell receptor (beta chain) comes out of a study of T cell repertoires in ileal Crohn's disease. This clone was recorded once. Only in-frame clones appear in the TCRdb table, and some are missing; sequencing was by immunoSEQ multiplex PCR. Here the sample spans more than 25,000 clones, roughly 77% being singletons. This TCR was sampled from an adult with Crohn's disease. Sequencing input: ileal tissue.

The CDR3 sequence is CASSSLTGSPEQFF. CDR3 bases: TGTGCCAGCAGCTCCTTGACGGGTTCCCCTGAGCAGTTCTTC. This sequence joins TRBV7-2 and TRBJ2-1; D gene unclear. The V gene lost 4 bases and the J gene lost 9 bases, with 16 bases spanning the gap. The CDR3 is 14 amino acids. The germline V gene encodes CDR1 SGHTA and CDR2 FQGNSA.